This passage covers 17 T cell receptor beta chains from one sample sequenced in a study of blood T cells in healthy people across ages. A sample-barcoded 5' primer and a J-beta primer mix were used in a second PCR of roughly 6 to 12 cycles. TCRdb recomputed calls from the 5' RACE reads with MiXCR, one row per CDR3 protein. In the table there are some 1.7 million distinct CDR3 sequences, 25% to 30% of which are singletons. Sequencing used blood. All receptors come from a woman aged 25 to 39 in good health.

This clonotype was observed a handful of times. This rearrangement joins TRBV19 to TRBJ1-6, with 10 bases lining up with TRBD1. From germline, CDR1 is LNHDA and CDR2 SQIVND (reference sequence). The CDR3 has 14 residues. Unmatched junction bases numbered 11, after V lost 7 bases and J lost 14 bases. CDR3 nucleotides: TGTGCCAGTAAACCCGGACAGGGGGGCTACGCCCTCCACTTT. Encoded protein: CASKPGQGGYALHF.

There are a few counts of this clonotype. This sequence joins TRBV9 and TRBJ1-4; 7 nucleotides align to TRBD1. J lost 4 bases, V lost 3 bases, and 3 bases had no gene match. Germline CDR1 and CDR2: SGDLS and YYNGEE. CDR3 size: 14 residues. The chain's CDR3 is CASSDTGDNEKLFF. DNA of the CDR3: TGTGCCAGCAGCGACACAGGGGATAATGAAAAACTGTTTTTT.

The chain recombines TRBV5-1 with TRBJ1-1; possible D gene TRBD1, 6 bases. Germline V lookup: CDR1 SGHRS, CDR2 YFSETQ. The CDR3 spans 15 residues. The V end lost 0 bases, the J end lost 6 bases, and 15 bases lay between the germline ends. The CDR3 DNA follows: TGCGCCAGCAGCTTGGCGAAAGGGGGGCCCGCTGAAGCTTTCTTT. Amino acid sequence: CASSLAKGGPAEAFF.

This clonotype was detected a few times. A much larger clone lies one base from this, so it may be a read error. The chain links TRBV7-2 to TRBJ2-6; D gene uncertain. Looked up from germline, CDR1 is SGHTA and CDR2 is FQGNSA. The CDR3 runs to 16 residues. The CDR3 DNA reads TGTGCCGGCAGCTTGAAATTGGGGTCTGGGGCCAACGTCCTGACTTTC. Encoded protein: CAGSLKLGSGANVLTF.

The V gene is TRBV18, the J gene TRBJ2-2; D is unclear. Looked up from germline, CDR1 is KGHSH and CDR2 is LQKENI. Between the trimmed V and J ends, which lost 3 bases and 0 bases, there was a span of 8 bases. The CDR3 covers 15 residues. CDR3 protein: CASSPLGTNTGELFF. In nucleotides, the CDR3 is TGTGCCAGCTCACCGCTGGGAACGAACACCGGGGAGCTGTTTTTT.

This clonotype occurred many times. The CDR3 sequence: CSAREGGVGETQYF. The DNA for the CDR3 is TGCAGTGCTAGAGAGGGCGGCGTGGGGGAGACCCAGTACTTC. The chain couples TRBV20-1 to TRBJ2-5; no clear D gene. The V and J ends lost 0 bases and 5 bases respectively, with 13 bases between them. The CDR3 is 14 residues long. Germline-derived CDR1 and CDR2 are DFQATT and SNEGSKA (reference sequence).

The chain links TRBV27 to TRBJ2-1; D is uncertain. The CDR3 is 15 amino acids. Between the trimmed V and J ends, which lost 6 bases and 10 bases, there was a span of 22 bases. Germline V gene data show CDR1 as MNHEY and CDR2 as SMNVEV (reference sequence). The CDR3 coding sequence is TGTGCCAGCAGCCTCATCGATCGGAGCCTCTGGGAGCAGTTCTTC. This translates into CASSLIDRSLWEQFF.

This chain connects TRBV5-1 to TRBJ2-5, with D possibly matching TRBD2 (5 bases). The DNA matches TRBJ2-7 better at its end, which makes the J call doubtful. This CDR3 has 14 residues. The germline CDR1 and CDR2 sequences are SGHRS and YFSETQ. The CDR3 region has the DNA TGCGCCACCAAGAGGGCCCTAGGTCAAGCCGAGCAGTACTTC. This codes for CATKRALGQAEQYF.

This sequence joins TRBV5-6 and TRBJ2-7; possibly TRBD1 for D (6 bases). The CDR3 consists of 14 residues. Germline values: CDR1 SGHDT, CDR2 YYEEEE. The V end was cut by 3 bases, the J end by 3 bases, with 13 bases between. The CDR3 DNA follows: TGTGCCAGCAGCTGGGACACGGGATTCTACGAGCAGTACTTC. It is translated as CASSWDTGFYEQYF.

This clonotype was counted between two and nine times. This rearrangement joins TRBV20-1 to TRBJ2-1; 10 positions match TRBD2. The CDR3 length is 15 residues. The germline gives CDR1 DFQATT, CDR2 SNEGSKA (reference sequence). V lost 6 bases and J lost 6; bases outside the gene matches: 11. CDR3 amino acids: CSAPTGGLAFNEQFF. CDR3 bases: TGCAGTGCCCCGACGGGGGGACTAGCGTTCAATGAGCAGTTCTTC.

This clonotype has only a few counts. The genes are TRBV4-1 and TRBJ2-3; a possible D gene is TRBD2 (5 bases). The CDR3 length is 18 residues. Germline-derived CDR1 and CDR2 are MGHRA and YSYEKL. V was trimmed by 4 bases and J by 1 base, leaving 21 bases between them. CDR3 sequence: CASSRWFGVGRGTDTQYF. CDR3 coding DNA: TGCGCCAGCAGCCGATGGTTCGGGGTAGGGCGCGGCACAGATACGCAGTATTTT.

V gene TRBV20-1 combines with J gene TRBJ1-2; D is perhaps TRBD1 (5 bases). V dropped 4 bases and J dropped 10 bases, with 16 bases sitting between them. CDR1 is DFQATT, CDR2 SNEGSKA, per germline (reference sequence). CDR3 length: 12 amino acids. CDR3 residues: CSAITGMAYYTF. The CDR3 coding sequence is TGCAGTGCTATTACAGGAATGGCTTACTACACCTTC.

This clonotype was seen more than once but under ten times. The rearrangement links TRBV4-1 to TRBJ1-4; D remains ambiguous. The germline V gene encodes CDR1 MGHRA and CDR2 YSYEKL. The CDR3 has 15 amino acids. Trimming pared 1 base from V and 6 bases from J, leaving 12 bases between. DNA for the CDR3: TGCGCCAGCAGCCAAGTCGGGCGGGTGGATGAAAAACTGTTTTTT. Translation: CASSQVGRVDEKLFF.

Many counts were recorded for this clonotype. This chain connects TRBV7-3 to TRBJ2-1; 9 nucleotides line up with TRBD2. Germline V gene data show CDR1 as SGHTA and CDR2 as FQGTGA. Trimming cost V 2 bases and J 1 base; bases outside gene matches: 3. This CDR3 has 16 amino acids. The CDR3 sequence: CASSLRGGASYNEQFF. In nucleotides, the CDR3 is TGTGCCAGCAGCTTACGCGGGGGGGCTTCCTACAATGAGCAGTTCTTC.

The chain employs TRBV20-1 and TRBJ2-1; 12 bases line up with TRBD2. The CDR3 runs 14 residues. After removal of 3 bases from V and 7 bases from J, the junction contained 4 bases not matched to a gene. The germline V gene has CDR1 DFQATT and CDR2 SNEGSKA (reference sequence). CDR3 in amino acids: CSASLAGGPNEQFF. In DNA form, the CDR3 reads TGCAGTGCTAGCCTAGCGGGAGGGCCGAATGAGCAGTTCTTC.

The chain couples TRBV9 to TRBJ2-3; 7 bases align to TRBD1. Germline CDR1 reads SGDLS; CDR2 reads YYNGEE. The CDR3 has 15 residues. V gave up 4 bases and J gave up 7 bases; unmatched junction bases: 12. CDR3: CASSLGGASENTQYF. The CDR3 DNA is TGTGCCAGCAGCCTAGGGGGCGCCTCGGAGAATACGCAGTATTTT.

This clonotype was detected only a few times. The V call is TRBV6-2 or TRBV6-3, the J call TRBJ2-3; D uncertain. From germline, CDR1 is MNHEY and CDR2 SVGEGT. The CDR3 length is 14 residues. Trimming took 10 bases from V and 2 from J, leaving 16 bases between them. CDR3 loop: CATPVGPDTDTQYF. The CDR3 bases are TGTGCCACCCCGGTGGGTCCGGACACAGATACGCAGTATTTT.